This TCR beta chain emerged from a study of tumor and adjacent non-tumor tissue in lung cancer. About the research overall: Histology: under 15 adenocarcinoma, a couple of squamous cell carcinoma, 1 small cell lung cancer. Study-wide results and limits: TCR diversity was significantly greater in tumor than normal lung tissue. Higher tumor TCR diversity was associated with shorter survival. Top 100 clones took a larger repertoire share in normal lung.

The template was RNA from unsorted bulk tissue. This non-tumor lung sample came from over 3 cm beyond the tumor edge. This clonotype occurred many times. Its antigen remains unidentified. The V end was cut by 1 base, the J end by 3 bases, with 9 bases between. The CDR3 has 14 amino acids. In germline, CDR1 is SGHRS, CDR2 YFSETQ. TCRbeta libraries were built with three rounds of nested PCR, modified from ARM-PCR. TCRdb independently ran MiXCR on the multiplex PCR reads; one entry per CDR3 protein. There are about 110,000 distinct CDR3 sequences in the sample; about 65% occur only once, and roughly 19% lies in the top ten.

This TCR was recovered from a man between 60 and 75 years old with non-small cell lung cancer. The chain couples TRBV5-1 to TRBJ2-3; D not resolved. Sequences were obtained from distant non-tumor lung tissue. The CDR3 region has the DNA TGCGCCAGCAGCTTGTTGTCAGTTACAGATACGCAGTATTTT. Amino acids: CASSLLSVTDTQYF.